This T cell receptor (beta chain) is from a study of tumour-infiltrating T cells in Burkitt lymphoma. The wider study: Overall and progression-free survival were predicted by productive clonality.

The CDR3 length is 15 residues. Per the germline V gene, CDR1 is MNHNY and CDR2 is SVGAGI (reference sequence). Trimming took 6 bases from V and 10 from J, leaving 23 bases between them. Sequenced by immunoSEQ multiplex PCR; TCRdb stores in-frame clones only, minus some. The table has roughly 13,000 clones, around 80% seen once. The V gene is TRBV6-6, the J gene TRBJ2-3, with D unclear. The material sequenced was tumor tissue. This clonotype was sampled from a human donor with diffuse large B-cell lymphoma. CDR3 sequence (DNA): TGTGCCAGCAGCCCAAGCTCCCCCGGATACTGGTCGCAGTATTTT. Translated: CASSPSSPGYWSQYF.